This T cell receptor (beta chain) was captured by sequencing in a study of shared T cell receptors in the human thymus. V dropped 3 bases and J dropped 0; count of bases not matched to a gene: 14. Germline CDR1 is WNHNN and CDR2 is SYGVQD (reference sequence). The CDR3 extends over 19 amino acids. Assay: immunoSEQ multiplex PCR; the TCRdb copy retains only in-frame clones and omits some. Among some 400,000 clones listed, more than 85% were seen once. The sequencing sample was made of thymocytes. The receptor comes from a human donor. This rearrangement joins TRBV10-1 to TRBJ1-3, with TRBD1 matching 7 bases. In nucleotides, the CDR3 is TGCGCCAGCAGTGAAGGTACAGGGGACCACACGAACTCTGGAAACACCATATATTTT. As protein: CASSEGTGDHTNSGNTIYF.